This T cell receptor beta chain appears in the sequencing data of a study of shared T cell receptors in the human thymus. Germline loops: CDR1 SGHRS, CDR2 YFSETQ. V was clipped by 0 bases and J by 1 base, with 10 bases between them. CDR3 length: 15 amino acids. Repertoires were generated with immunoSEQ multiplex PCR, while TCRdb's copy carries only in-frame clones and drops some. The sample contains hundreds of thousands of clones, roughly 90% of which appear only once. These data also formed part of another study, on human thymus T cells.

This TCR was sampled from a boy in the first two years of life with a congenital heart defect. Sequencing was performed on thymocytes. The V call is TRBV5-1, the J call TRBJ2-5; weak D call: TRBD1 (6 bases). This CDR3 is CASSLGTDRQETQYF. For the CDR3, the DNA is TGCGCCAGCAGCTTGGGGACAGACCGCCAAGAGACCCAGTACTTC. The full variable domain, with the rest looked up from reference TRBV5-1 and TRBJ2-5, is KAGVTQTPRYLIKTRGQQVTLSCSPISGHRSVSWYQQTPGQGLQFLFEYFSETQRNKGNFPGRFSGRQFSNSRSEMNVSTLELGDSALYLCASSLGTDRQETQYFGPGTRLLVL.